One and the same sample provided the 24 T cell receptor beta chains below, sequenced in a study of cytomegalovirus exposure and HLA in healthy donors (dated by TCRdb to between 2016 and 2019). Library preparation used the immunoSEQ multiplex PCR assay. The multiplex PCR relied on a mix of 60 forward primers for TCR Vbeta segments and 13 reverse primers for TCR Jbeta segments. TCRdb retrieved this table from immuneACCESS and kept in-frame rearrangements only. Not all clones are present; in checked studies, unresolved V genes account for under half, and no reason is known for the remainder. A total of roughly 89,000 clones appear in this sample, about 66% of them only once. Clones ranked in the top ten supply approximately 21% of the sample. The sample taken for sequencing was PBMCs. All receptors derive from a woman aged 45-59 years in good health and CMV-seropositive.

The chain couples TRBV30 to TRBJ2-1, with TRBD2 identical over 7 bases. CDR3 length: 13 residues. V was pared by 3 bases and J by 3 bases, with 2 bases of the junction left unmatched. Germline CDR1 reads GTSNPN; CDR2 reads SVGIG (reference sequence). The CDR3 here is CAWSAGVYNEQFF. In DNA, the CDR3 is TGTGCCTGGAGCGCGGGAGTCTACAATGAGCAGTTCTTC.

The gene calls are TRBV19 and TRBJ2-7; D is perhaps TRBD1 (6 bases). The CDR3 has 14 residues. Germline loops: CDR1 LNHDA, CDR2 SQIVND (reference sequence). Trimming took 5 bases from V and 0 from J, leaving 11 bases between them. The CDR3 sequence is CASSLRDTSYEQYF. The CDR3 DNA follows: TGTGCCAGTAGTCTCCGGGACACCTCCTACGAGCAGTACTTC.

The chain has TRBV30 and TRBJ2-3; weak D call: TRBD2 (5 bases). Germline CDR1 is GTSNPN and CDR2 is SVGIG (reference sequence). This CDR3 is 12 amino acids long. The germline V and J ends were trimmed by 2 bases and 2 bases, with 5 bases remaining between them. Here the CDR3 reads CAWSRDTDTQYF. The CDR3 DNA reads as TGTGCCTGGAGTCGGGACACAGATACGCAGTATTTT. The variable domain in full, with the rest retrieved from reference TRBV30 and TRBJ2-3, is SQTIHQWPATLVQPVGSPLSLECTVEGTSNPNLYWYRQAAGRGLQLLFYSVGIGQISSEVPQNLSASRPQDRQFILSSKKLLLSDSGFYLCAWSRDTDTQYFGPGTRLTVL.

This clone was recorded a few times. The chain carries TRBV28 and TRBJ2-5; 7 bases fit TRBD1. V lost 4 bases to trimming and J lost 4 bases; unmatched junction nucleotides: 6. CDR1 is MDHEN, CDR2 SYDVKM, per germline. The CDR3 totals 14 residues. CDR3 in amino acids: CASSWGQRLETQYF. Here the CDR3 DNA reads TGTGCCAGCAGTTGGGGACAGAGACTAGAGACCCAGTACTTC.

This clone showed up just a few times. V usage is TRBV5-4 and J usage is TRBJ2-7; the D gene is possibly TRBD1 (6 bases). The CDR3 covers 14 residues. Looked up from germline, CDR1 is SGHNT and CDR2 is YYREEE (reference sequence). Trimming removed 1 base from V and 2 bases from J, with 10 bases in between. DNA for the CDR3: TGTGCCAGCAGCTTGACAGGGTCTACCTACGAGCAGTACTTC. Residues: CASSLTGSTYEQYF.

Here the CDR3 DNA reads TGTGCCAGCTGTAGGAGGGGACAGATGAACACTGAAGCTTTCTTT. This codes for CASCRRGQMNTEAFF. The chain carries TRBV6-5 and TRBJ1-1, with 7 bases fitting TRBD1. CDR3 length equals 15 residues. Germline V lookup: CDR1 MNHEY, CDR2 SVGAGI. V shed 8 bases and J 0 bases; nucleotides not matched to a gene: 9.

For the CDR3, the DNA is TGTGCCAGCAGCTTGGATGGGGGGGGACTGTTTTTT. This encodes CASSLDGGGLFF. This chain links TRBV5-4 with TRBJ1-4; possible D gene TRBD1, 5 bases. The CDR3 length is 12 residues. Germline CDR1 and CDR2: SGHNT and YYREEE (reference sequence). Trimming shortened V by 0 bases and J by 13 bases, and 10 bases separated the two germline ends.

Only one count was recorded for this clone. The chain recombines TRBV29-1 with TRBJ2-7; no reliable D call. Germline V lookup: CDR1 SQVTM, CDR2 ANQGSEA. The V gene lost 3 bases and the J gene lost 2 bases, with 5 bases spanning the gap. The CDR3 sequence is 11 residues long. This CDR3 reads CSVDDTYEQYF. The CDR3 nucleotides are TGCAGCGTTGATGACACCTACGAGCAGTACTTC.

This clone was detected a few times. The V call is TRBV6-6, the J call TRBJ2-1; D gene uncertain. The CDR3 is 12 residues long. Germline values: CDR1 MNHNY, CDR2 SVGAGI (reference sequence). V was shortened by 8 bases and J by 9 bases, with 14 bases between the two germline ends. CDR3 DNA: TGTGCCAGCGGAGCCTTAGCTTTTGAGCAGTTCTTC. Encoded protein: CASGALAFEQFF.

The genes are TRBV25-1 and TRBJ2-5, with D perhaps matching TRBD2 (5 bases). V was clipped by 1 base and J by 3 bases, with 12 bases between them. The germline V gene encodes CDR1 MGHDK and CDR2 SYGVNS. The CDR3 totals 15 residues. CDR3 in DNA: TGTGCCAGCAGTGAATCGGGGTACGGTAAAGAGACCCAGTACTTC. The encoded protein is CASSESGYGKETQYF.

By sample share, this clone is medium-sized. CDR3 loop: CSVEEGEGGYGYTF. CDR3 in DNA: TGCAGCGTTGAAGAGGGGGAGGGGGGCTATGGCTACACCTTC. The V gene is TRBV29-1, the J gene TRBJ1-2; a weak D match, TRBD1 (6 bases). In germline, CDR1 is SQVTM, CDR2 ANQGSEA. The CDR3 covers 14 residues. Trimming shortened V by 0 bases and J by 4 bases, and 12 bases separated the two germline ends.

The chain combines TRBV5-1 with TRBJ1-1; TRBD1 is a possible D gene (5 bases). Germline V gene data show CDR1 as SGHRS and CDR2 as YFSETQ. Trimming shortened V by 2 bases and J by 3 bases, and 8 bases separated the two germline ends. The CDR3 runs to 13 residues. CDR3 nucleotide sequence: TGCGCCAGCAGCTTACAGGAGTACACTGAAGCTTTCTTT. Amino acids: CASSLQEYTEAFF.

This sequence joins TRBV5-4 and TRBJ2-5; possibly TRBD1 for D (6 bases). Deletions cut 0 bases from V and 3 bases from J, with 9 bases between. Germline CDR1 SGHNT, CDR2 YYREEE (reference sequence). This CDR3 has 14 residues. For the CDR3, the DNA is TGTGCCAGCAGCTTGGACAGGGCCAAAGAGACCCAGTACTTC. It encodes CASSLDRAKETQYF.

The chain couples TRBV28 to TRBJ1-2; TRBD1 matches at 7 bases. The junction had 16 bases not matched to a gene; V was cut back by 6 bases and J by 6 bases. Germline CDR1 reads MDHEN; CDR2 reads SYDVKM. CDR3 length: 16 amino acids. The CDR3 DNA is TGTGCCAGCAGCCCCGTCGAAAGGGGGCAAATCCATGGCTACACCTTC. It specifies CASSPVERGQIHGYTF.

CDR3 residues: CASGGGNQPQHF. Written as DNA, the CDR3 is TGTGCCAGCGGCGGGGGCAATCAGCCCCAGCATTTT. The genes are TRBV28 and TRBJ1-5, with D uncertain. This CDR3 has 12 residues. Germline lookup yields CDR1 MDHEN and CDR2 SYDVKM. Trimming left V 8 bases short and J 2 bases short, with 7 bases between.

V gene TRBV30 combines with J gene TRBJ1-3; 10 bases are shared with TRBD1. The V segment lost 2 bases and the J segment 0 bases; nucleotides outside the gene matches: 22. Germline CDR1 reads GTSNPN; CDR2 reads SVGIG (reference sequence). This CDR3 has 22 amino acids. CDR3 loop: CAWSFNLQFLTGGPHSGNTIYF. DNA for the CDR3: TGTGCCTGGAGTTTTAATCTCCAATTCTTGACAGGGGGCCCCCACTCTGGAAACACCATATATTTT.

The gene calls are TRBV10-1 and TRBJ2-7; D gene ambiguous. Trimming took off 4 bases at V and 1 base at J, with 8 bases between the two ends. The CDR3 is 13 amino acids. The germline CDR1 and CDR2 sequences are WNHNN and SYGVQD (reference sequence). CDR3 DNA: TGCGCCAGCAGTGCTGCGATATCCTACGAGCAGTACTTC. It specifies CASSAAISYEQYF.

The rearrangement joins TRBV2 to TRBJ1-2; 7 nucleotides align to TRBD1. V trimming: 6 bases; J trimming: 2 bases; junction bases outside the gene matches: 6. CDR3 size: 14 residues. CDR1 and CDR2 (germline): SNHLY, FYNNEI. The CDR3 nucleotides read TGTGCCAGCAGCATGATCAGGGGGAACTATGGCTACACCTTC. Its translation is CASSMIRGNYGYTF.

V usage is TRBV29-1 and J usage is TRBJ1-2; TRBD1 matches 7 bases. The J segment lost 3 bases and the V segment lost 5 bases, leaving 9 bases of the junction unmatched. This CDR3 spans 14 amino acids. CDR1 and CDR2 from the germline V gene are SQVTM and ANQGSEA. The CDR3 spells CSVPPGTEDYGYTF. DNA for the CDR3: TGCAGCGTTCCCCCGGGGACAGAGGACTATGGCTACACCTTC.

The chain employs TRBV5-5 and TRBJ1-1, with 7 nucleotides matching TRBD1. Germline V lookup: CDR1 SGHKS, CDR2 YYEKEE (reference sequence). The CDR3 sequence is 15 residues long. V dropped 3 bases and J dropped 3; count of bases not matched to a gene: 8. The CDR3 bases are TGTGCCAGCAGCTGGGATGACAGGGTGTACACTGAAGCTTTCTTT. Encoded protein: CASSWDDRVYTEAFF.

This clone appeared a few times. Germline and junction disagree at one end, which may indicate a read error. The same CDR3 can be traced to other DNA sequences in this sample. The chain links TRBV7-9 to TRBJ1-1; D ambiguous. Germline CDR1 reads SEHNR; CDR2 reads FQNEAQ (reference sequence). The CDR3 is 12 residues long. The CDR3 nucleotides read TGTTCCAGCAGCTTACGGGTGACTGAAGCTTTCTTT. Amino acid sequence: CSSSLRVTEAFF.

The V call is TRBV7-3, the J call TRBJ2-2, with D perhaps TRBD2 (6 bases). This CDR3 comprises 13 residues. Trimming left V 8 bases short and J 4 bases short, with 11 bases between. CDR1 is SGHTA and CDR2 is FQGTGA in the germline V gene. The CDR3 region is CASSGGFTGELFF. The CDR3 nucleotides read TGTGCCAGCTCCGGAGGGTTCACCGGGGAGCTGTTTTTT.

The genes are TRBV19 and TRBJ1-1; TRBD1 might be the D (5 bases). Trimming stripped 6 bases from V and 0 bases from J, with 11 bases between. In germline, CDR1 is LNHDA, CDR2 SQIVND (reference sequence). The CDR3 length is 14 residues. CDR3 loop: CASSPTAMNTEAFF. CDR3 DNA: TGTGCCAGTAGCCCGACAGCTATGAACACTGAAGCTTTCTTT.

The rearrangement links TRBV28 to TRBJ2-1; D unclear. V shed 5 bases and J shed 8 bases, with 16 bases lying between them. This CDR3 comprises 14 residues. The V gene's germline CDR1 is MDHEN and CDR2 SYDVKM. The CDR3 spells CASSPLGLSDEQFF. The CDR3 DNA sequence: TGTGCCAGCAGTCCTCTCGGTCTGAGTGATGAGCAGTTCTTC.